Below, 20 T cell receptor beta chains from the same sample are listed, as sequenced in a study of Graves' ophthalmopathy and Graves' hyperthyroidism. RNA transcripts served as template for amplifying TCR beta CDR3 sequences. Scientists carried out first-round RT-PCR using HTBI primers and then a second-round multiplex PCR. One entry per CDR3 protein results from TCRdb running MiXCR on the multiplex PCR reads. Found here are around 1.1 million distinct CDR3 sequences, 35% to 45% of them singletons; the top ten hold around 10%. Material: peripheral blood or thyroid tissue (not recorded which). These receptor sequences come from an adult man with Graves' hyperthyroidism.

This clonotype was picked up many times. The V call is TRBV2, the J call TRBJ1-3; D is unclear. The CDR3 spans 16 residues. The germline CDR1 and CDR2 sequences are SNHLY and FYNNEI. V lost 8 bases, J lost 0 bases, and 17 bases lay in between. CDR3 nucleotides: TGTGCCAGCGCGAAGCCCCGCGGGTACTCTGGAAACACCATATATTTT. As protein: CASAKPRGYSGNTIYF. The whole variable domain, filled in from reference TRBV2 and TRBJ1-3, reads EPEVTQTPSHQVTQMGQEVILRCVPISNHLYFYWYRQILGQKVEFLVSFYNNEISEKSEIFDDQFSVERPDGSNFTLKIRSTKLEDSAMYFCASAKPRGYSGNTIYFGEGSWLTVV.

At least ten counts were recorded for this clonotype. The chain is built from TRBV29-1 and TRBJ1-1; no definite D call. V dropped 3 bases and J dropped 0 bases, with 8 bases sitting between them. The CDR3 spans 13 residues. Germline values: CDR1 SQVTM, CDR2 ANQGSEA. CDR3 in amino acids: CSVDLALNTEAFF. In DNA, the CDR3 is TGCAGCGTTGATCTTGCGTTGAACACTGAAGCTTTCTTT.

On this clonotype: The junction differs from germline at one of its ends, possibly a read error. The chain recombines TRBV5-4 with TRBJ1-6; D is unresolved. CDR3 size: 10 residues. CDR1 is SGHNT and CDR2 is YYREEE in the germline V gene (reference sequence). The CDR3 DNA is TGTGCCAGCAGCTTGAGGACGGGAGCCTTT. This gives the protein CASSLRTGAF. The complete variable domain, with remaining parts taken from reference TRBV5-4 and TRBJ1-6, reads ETGVTQSPTHLIKTRGQQVTLRCSSQSGHNTVSWYQQALGQGPQFIFQYYREEENGRGNFPPRFSGLQFPNYSSELNVNALELDDSALYLCASSLRTGAFGNGTRLTVT.

Notes on this clonotype: This may arise from a read error, as a much more abundant clone is one base away. The chain uses TRBV7-6 and TRBJ2-7; D assignment may be TRBD1 or TRBD2 (6 bases each). Looked up from germline, CDR1 is SGHVS and CDR2 is FNYEAQ. CDR3 length equals 14 residues. V lost 5 bases to trimming and J lost 6 bases, with 17 bases between them. The CDR3 sequence is CASSKGGTKGEQYF. The CDR3 bases are TGTGCCAGCAGCAAAGGCGGGACAAAGGGCGAGCAGTACTTC. Together with reference TRBV7-6 and TRBJ2-7, the CDR3 gives the full variable domain: GAGVSQSPRYKVTKRGQDVALRCDPISGHVSLYWYRQALGQGPEFLTYFNYEAQQDKSGLPNDRFSAERPEGSISTLTIQRTEQRDSAMYRCASSKGGTKGEQYFGPGTRLTVT.

A remark on this clonotype: The junction differs from germline at one of its ends, possibly a read error. The genes are TRBV5-1 and TRBJ2-7; possible D gene TRBD2, 5 bases. The CDR3 consists of 12 residues. Germline lookup yields CDR1 SGHRS and CDR2 YFSETQ. The CDR3 sequence is CASSLVGVVAYF. CDR3 DNA: TGTGCCAGCAGCTTGGTGGGAGTTGTTGCGTACTTC.

This clonotype was recorded many times. This rearrangement joins TRBV5-1 to TRBJ2-1; 9 nucleotides line up with TRBD1. The length of the CDR3 is 14 residues. Trimming cost V 0 bases and J 10 bases; bases outside gene matches: 5. CDR1 and CDR2 (germline): SGHRS, YFSETQ. As DNA, the CDR3 is TGCGCCAGCAGCTTGGACAGGGGGCGCGGAGAGCAGTTCTTC. Translating it yields CASSLDRGRGEQFF.

This clonotype was found a few times. The chain carries TRBV7-9 and TRBJ2-3, with D hard to call. The CDR3 sequence is 15 residues long. Germline lookup yields CDR1 SEHNR and CDR2 FQNEAQ (reference sequence). Trimming pared 0 bases from V and 2 bases from J, leaving 9 bases between. The DNA of the CDR3 is TGTGCCAGCAGCTTAGCAGGCGGAGTCACAGATACGCAGTATTTT. As protein: CASSLAGGVTDTQYF.

This clonotype was observed a few times. The rearrangement joins TRBV4-3 to TRBJ2-7; 10 bases agree with TRBD1. V gave up 8 bases and J gave up 2 bases; unmatched junction bases: 9. This CDR3 is built from 15 residues. Germline CDR1 LGHNA, CDR2 YSLEER. The CDR3 nucleotides are TGCGCCAGCCCGGGGGCGGGACAGGGGACCTACGAGCAGTACTTC. Translation gives CASPGAGQGTYEQYF.

The sample holds one count of this clonotype. This chain joins TRBV25-1 and TRBJ1-4; TRBD1 matches at 9 bases. This CDR3 region has 15 residues. Germline CDR1 MGHDK, CDR2 SYGVNS. J gave up 8 bases and V 4 bases, and 8 bases lay outside the gene matches. CDR3 in DNA: TGTGCCAGCAGTGCCCCACAGGGGGCGAACGAAAAACTGTTTTTT. Protein: CASSAPQGANEKLFF. Looking up the rest from reference TRBV25-1 and TRBJ1-4 gives the full variable domain: EADIYQTPRYLVIGTGKKITLECSQTMGHDKMYWYQQDPGMELHLIHYSYGVNSTEKGDLSSESTVSRIRTEHFPLTLESARPSHTSQYLCASSAPQGANEKLFFGSGTQLSVL.

This clonotype was recorded at least ten times. This chain uses TRBV19 with TRBJ1-5, with a tentative D call TRBD1 (5 bases). The CDR3 contains 12 residues. Germline V gives CDR1 LNHDA, CDR2 SQIVND (reference sequence). Deletions cut 6 bases from V and 3 bases from J, with 6 bases between. This CDR3 reads CASRGDNQPQHF. The CDR3 DNA reads TGTGCCAGTAGGGGGGACAATCAGCCCCAGCATTTT.

The chain links TRBV7-9 to TRBJ1-6; no firm D call. The CDR3 is 12 residues long. Germline lookup yields CDR1 SEHNR and CDR2 FQNEAQ (reference sequence). V was clipped by 2 bases and J by 10 bases, with 6 bases between them. The chain's CDR3 is CASSLIFSPLHF. In nucleotides, the CDR3 is TGTGCCAGCAGCTTAATTTTCTCACCCCTCCACTTT.

The sample holds a few counts of this clonotype. The V gene is TRBV7-7, the J gene TRBJ2-2, with unresolved D. The CDR3 totals 16 residues. V dropped 2 bases and J dropped 0 bases, with 10 bases sitting between them. Germline V gene sequence: CDR1 SSHAT, CDR2 FNYEAQ (reference sequence). CDR3 sequence: CASSLFTVANTGELFF. The CDR3 nucleotides are TGTGCCAGCAGCTTATTTACAGTCGCGAACACCGGGGAGCTGTTTTTT. Using reference TRBV7-7 and TRBJ2-2 for the parts outside the CDR3, the full variable domain is GAGVSQSPRYKVTKRGQDVTLRCDPISSHATLYWYQQALGQGPEFLTYFNYEAQPDKSGLPSDRFSAERPEGSISTLTIQRTEQRDSAMYRCASSLFTVANTGELFFGEGSRLTVL.

This clonotype has just a few counts. The chain is built from TRBV4-3 and TRBJ1-5, with TRBD1 identical over 10 bases. This CDR3 comprises 15 residues. Germline V gene data show CDR1 as LGHNA and CDR2 as YSLEER. After removal of 3 bases from V and 4 bases from J, the junction contained 3 bases not matched to a gene. The CDR3 DNA sequence: TGCGCCAGCAGCCAGGACAGGGGGAAGAATCAGCCCCAGCATTTT. Protein product: CASSQDRGKNQPQHF.

As regards this clonotype: The junction departs from germline at one end; a sequencing error may be responsible. The chain carries TRBV7-7 and TRBJ2-2; D is ambiguous. The CDR3 totals 14 residues. CDR1 is SSHAT and CDR2 is FNYEAQ in the germline V gene (reference sequence). CDR3 amino acids: CASSSVSRTGELFF. Here the CDR3 DNA reads TGTGCTAGCAGCTCCGTTAGTAGGACCGGGGAGCTGTTTTTT.

V usage is TRBV7-2 and J usage is TRBJ1-5; D is undetermined. Germline CDR1 SGHTA, CDR2 FQGNSA. The germline V and J ends were trimmed by 7 bases and 4 bases, with 20 bases remaining between them. The CDR3 contains 16 residues. The CDR3 DNA sequence: TGTGCCAGCACCTCATCCGGTTGGCACATGAATCAGCCCCAGCATTTT. This codes for CASTSSGWHMNQPQHF. The whole variable domain, remainder taken from reference TRBV7-2 and TRBJ1-5, is GAGVSQSPSNKVTEKGKDVELRCDPISGHTALYWYRQSLGQGLEFLIYFQGNSAPDKSGLPSDRFSAERTGGSVSTLTIQRTQQEDSAVYLCASTSSGWHMNQPQHFGDGTRLSIL.

In this sample, this clonotype turned up many times. The chain combines TRBV20-1 with TRBJ1-5; D possibly corresponds to TRBD1 (6 bases). The CDR3 runs 15 residues. Germline lookup yields CDR1 DFQATT and CDR2 SNEGSKA (reference sequence). The ends were cut back, 1 base at V and 4 bases at J, with 14 bases in the middle. The CDR3 DNA reads as TGCAGTGCTAGAGGGGGAGTCGGGACAAATCAGCCCCAGCATTTT. Amino acid sequence: CSARGGVGTNQPQHF.

The sample holds many counts of this clonotype. The CDR3 nucleotides are TGTGCCATCAGTACCGGGCCAGATCCTAACTATGGCTACACCTTC. Amino acid sequence: CAISTGPDPNYGYTF. V usage is TRBV10-3 and J usage is TRBJ1-2; D is undetermined. V lost 5 bases and J lost 0, with 13 bases in between. CDR3 length equals 15 residues. Germline assignment: CDR1 ENHRY and CDR2 SYGVKD.

This clonotype was seen ten or more times. The V call is TRBV7-8, the J call TRBJ1-1; D is ambiguous. With 1 base removed from V and 2 bases from J, the gap between germline ends came to 14 bases. Germline V gene lookup returns CDR1 SGHVS and CDR2 FQNEAQ. The CDR3 extends over 16 amino acids. In DNA form, the CDR3 reads TGTGCCAGCAGCTTAGTCTTGCAGAATGCTAACACTGAAGCTTTCTTT. Its translation: CASSLVLQNANTEAFF.

This sequence joins TRBV6-2 or TRBV6-3 and TRBJ1-5; maybe TRBD1 (6 bases). Germline V gene data show CDR1 as MNHEY and CDR2 as SVGEGT. Trimming took off 6 bases at V and 7 bases at J, with 16 bases between the two ends. The CDR3 spans 14 residues. CDR3 sequence (DNA): TGTGCCAGCAGGCCCCGTGGGGGGCGGCAGCCCCAGCATTTT. This gives the protein CASRPRGGRQPQHF.

The chain uses TRBV12-3 or TRBV12-4 and TRBJ2-5; D is perhaps TRBD1 or TRBD2 (5 bases each). This CDR3 is 17 amino acids long. CDR3 sequence: CASGLVYRVTWGETQYF. Written as DNA, the CDR3 is TGTGCTAGTGGTTTGGTATATCGGGTCACCTGGGGGGAGACCCAGTACTTC.